The T cell receptor beta chain under discussion was sequenced for a study of CD8+ T cells in alopecia areata (dated by TCRdb to about 2018). For the study in its entirety: Treated patients were enrolled in an open-label pilot trial of oral tofacitinib at 5 to 10 mg twice daily for moderate-to-severe alopecia areata. The SALT score, which quantifies the percentage of affected scalp surface area, was used to measure disease severity in treated patients. RNA was extracted with the PAXgene miRNA kit for fixed scalp, the miRNeasy kit for PBMCs, and the RNeasy kit for mouse skin. High-throughput TCRbeta sequencing was used to examine T cell clonal expansion in alopecia areata in both the C3H/HeJ mouse model and human patients. Biopsies were taken from tofacitinib-treated patients at baseline and at 4 and 24 weeks of treatment, and a later scalp biopsy was taken in several of the tofacitinib-treated patients. On the human side, TCRbeta sequencing was run on scalp tissue and on sorted CD4+ and CD8+ peripheral blood T cells from healthy controls and from alopecia areata patients with either patchy or totalis/universalis disease. TCRbeta CDR3 regions were amplified by immunoSEQ multiplex PCR with 35 Vbeta forward and 13 Jbeta reverse primers. Clonality in the scalp was compared among normal scalp (n=4), patchy alopecia areata scalp (n=8), and alopecia totalis/universalis scalp (n=8). Tofacitinib was administered for 6 to 18 months, and 6 months of follow-up off drug were then conducted to assess delayed response and recurrence.

What the study reported, not specific to this receptor: Because the treated cohort was small and included a single nonresponder, larger studies are needed to assess links between baseline CD8+ expansion and response. With tofacitinib, both scalp clonality and the number of expanded CD8+ clones among the top 100 scalp clones went down significantly. Compared with normal scalp, lesional scalp, particularly in alopecia totalis/universalis, had higher clonality and more expanded CD8+ clones, which suggests antigenic drive. Many expanded lesional clones were found to persist in scalp and blood during tofacitinib treatment, and relapse after treatment cessation may be partly explained by this persistence. Unlike mouse skin, where gammadelta T cells dominate, normal human skin contains resident alphabeta T cells that get sequenced too, which complicates analysis of the scalp TCR repertoire. Shared TCR sequences between patients were less evident than in mice, which may be partly attributable to HLA diversity in the patient population.

The protocol used for the library was the immunoSEQ multiplex PCR assay. RNA was extracted from all samples and reverse transcribed into cDNA, which served as template for TCR sequencing. First-strand cDNA was synthesized with SuperScript III using a 2:1 mix of oligo-dT and random hexamers. A synthetic immune receptor repertoire was used to measure amplification bias, and any remaining bias was corrected computationally. Per the authors' processing: Raw reads were preprocessed for error removal, and CDR3 was defined according to IMGT conventions as running from the conserved cysteine to phenylalanine. To get clonality, Shannon entropy was normalized by log2 of the number of productive unique TCRs and the result was subtracted from 1. Whether scalp clones were CD4 or CD8 was inferred by matching scalp TCRbeta sequences against CD4 and CD8 repertoires sorted from blood. In its TCRdb copy, this immuneACCESS table keeps in-frame sequences only and misses some clones. Where compared with another copy, unresolved V genes explain less than half of these, and the others have no known cause. That table gives V, J and clone size, and the DNA gave D and trimming. This sample comprises some 190,000 clones, approximately 67% of them detected only once. Around 1.3% of the sample is in the top ten clones.

Per the germline V gene, SGHTA is the CDR1 and FQGNSA is the CDR2. The CDR3 covers 15 residues, taking in both the cysteine and the phenylalanine. Only the CDR3 portion is preserved as DNA: 45 bases, with reading frame beginning at the first base. V is pared back by 5 bases and J by 0 bases, with 8 bases lying between the germline termini. Notes on this clone: The antigen this receptor binds is unknown. Base qualities are not recorded, but no much larger clone differs from it by a single base.

The meaning of the sample's treatment or condition label: oral pan-JAK inhibitor, 5-10 mg twice daily. From alopecia areata patients, peripheral blood was collected along with lesional scalp punch biopsies. PBMCs were isolated by density centrifugation and stained for CD3, CD4 and CD8, after which CD4+ and CD8+ T cells were sorted on a FACSAria. The sequences come from CD4+ T cells sorted from blood, collected at week 44, from a patient treated with tofacitinib. This receptor chain uses TRBV7-2 and TRBJ2-6, with the identity of the D gene unclear. This sequence originates from a human donor with alopecia areata. CDR3 loop: CASSSKSSGANVLTF. The sequence in DNA is TGTGCCAGCAGCAGTAAGAGCTCTGGGGCCAACGTCCTGACTTTC.